The rows below give T cell receptor beta chains drawn from one sample of a study of control samples from healthy donors and cancer patients. TCRdb's table, derived via immunoSEQ multiplex PCR, lists solely in-frame clones and lacks some. Of around 250,000 clones listed, almost 85% are singletons. Input material: PBMCs. The receptors shown here come from a woman aged 55-70 years with lung cancer. Each CDR3 is given with its conserved first and last residue.

J gene: TRBJ1-2
V gene: TRBV6-4
CDR3 protein: CASSAGEVPGYGYTF

J gene: TRBJ2-4
V gene: TRBV5-4
CDR3 protein: CASREGGAGPNIQYF

J gene: TRBJ2-7
V gene: TRBV4-2
CDR3 protein: CASSVSTGTLNLYEQYF

J gene: TRBJ1-5
V gene: TRBV6-1
CDR3 protein: CASSEIQYQPQHF

J gene: TRBJ1-6
V gene: TRBV18
CDR3 protein: CASSPSPGTVYSPLHF

J gene: TRBJ1-1
V gene: TRBV7-3
CDR3 protein: CASSSANTEAFF

J gene: TRBJ1-4
V gene: TRBV5-1
CDR3 protein: CASSLVAGPNEKLFF

J gene: TRBJ2-2
V gene: TRBV7-3
CDR3 protein: CASSPRGGDTGELFF

J gene: TRBJ2-2
V gene: TRBV5-1
CDR3 protein: CASSLGPAGSGGELFF

J gene: TRBJ1-1
V gene: TRBV9
CDR3 protein: CASSVVQGVNTEAFF

J gene: TRBJ2-7
V gene: TRBV2
CDR3 protein: CASRGGFYEQYF

J gene: TRBJ2-5
V gene: TRBV12-5
CDR3 protein: CASATGGTLQETQYF